Below, 19 T cell receptor beta chains from the same sample are listed, as sequenced in a study of a mutant IDH1 vaccine in newly diagnosed glioma. The time point here: baseline, week 1 (first vaccination visit). Treatment here: pre-vaccination baseline after standard-of-care therapy. TCRdb's table, derived via immunoSEQ multiplex PCR, lists solely in-frame clones and lacks some. The sample carries approximately 70,000 clones, more than 65% recorded once. The sample here was PBMCs, taken from a glioma patient treated with radiotherapy, temozolomide or both. All receptors derive from a man between 50 and 59 years old with glioma.

The chain recombines TRBV6-5 with TRBJ2-1; 9 positions agree with TRBD2. With 8 bases clipped from V and 5 bases from J, the junction kept 7 bases outside the gene matches. Looked up from germline, CDR1 is MNHEY and CDR2 is SVGAGI. The CDR3 length is 14 residues. The CDR3 region has the DNA TGTGCCAGCCTTGCGGGGGGGCACCACAATGAGCAGTTCTTC. Translating gives CASLAGGHHNEQFF.

The CDR3 sequence: CASSRTGSSYEQYF. CDR3 nucleotides: TGTGCCAGCAGCCGTACAGGGAGCTCCTACGAGCAGTACTTC. The rearrangement joins TRBV5-8 to TRBJ2-7; TRBD1 might be the D (6 bases). The ends were cut back, 4 bases at V and 0 bases at J, with 11 bases in the middle. CDR1 is SGHTS and CDR2 is YDEGEE in the germline V gene. There are 14 residues in the CDR3.

The chain carries TRBV19 and TRBJ1-3; D gene ambiguous. The germline V gene encodes CDR1 LNHDA and CDR2 SQIVND (reference sequence). V lost 7 bases, J lost 4 bases, and 11 bases lay in between. This CDR3 has 13 amino acids. CDR3 DNA: TGTGCCAGTAACGGGCTGGCAGGAAACACCATATATTTT. Amino acids: CASNGLAGNTIYF.

This clone appeared once. V and J are TRBV14 and TRBJ1-4, with D hard to call. The CDR3 loop spans 11 amino acids. V lost 4 bases and J 10 bases, leaving 7 bases between the germline ends. CDR1 and CDR2 from the germline V gene are SGHDN and FVKESK. The CDR3 loop reads CASSLGGKLFF. The DNA for the CDR3 is TGTGCCAGCAGCCTCGGCGGAAAACTGTTTTTT.

The genes are TRBV5-1 and TRBJ1-5, with TRBD1 as a possible D gene (6 bases). Trimming pared 0 bases from V and 5 bases from J, leaving 9 bases between. CDR3 size: 14 residues. Germline CDR1 SGHRS, CDR2 YFSETQ. The CDR3 loop is CASSLVGGDQPQHF. The CDR3 DNA reads as TGCGCCAGCAGCTTGGTAGGGGGAGATCAGCCCCAGCATTTT.

This chain uses TRBV5-5 with TRBJ1-5; 10 bases agree with TRBD1. The ends lost 3 bases at V and 4 bases at J; junction bases unmatched: 4. Germline V gives CDR1 SGHKS, CDR2 YYEKEE (reference sequence). CDR3 length: 15 amino acids. The CDR3 sequence is CASSWWDRGNQPQHF. The CDR3 coding sequence is TGTGCCAGCAGCTGGTGGGACAGGGGAAATCAGCCCCAGCATTTT.

The chain joins TRBV5-1 to TRBJ1-1; D is possibly TRBD1 (5 bases). Germline CDR1 is SGHRS and CDR2 is YFSETQ. The germline V and J ends were trimmed by 3 bases and 0 bases, with 12 bases remaining between them. The CDR3 extends over 15 amino acids. CDR3 protein: CASSWGRGMNTEAFF. In DNA form, the CDR3 reads TGCGCCAGCAGCTGGGGACGGGGGATGAACACTGAAGCTTTCTTT.

V usage is TRBV14 and J usage is TRBJ1-5; weak D call: TRBD1 (5 bases). V shed 0 bases and J shed 3 bases, with 15 bases lying between them. This CDR3 comprises 17 residues. CDR1 SGHDN and CDR2 FVKESK come from the germline V gene. CDR3 amino acids: CASSQEPPTGINQPQHF. In DNA form, the CDR3 reads TGTGCCAGCAGCCAAGAACCACCTACAGGAATCAATCAGCCCCAGCATTTT.

The chain uses TRBV30 and TRBJ1-2, with D unresolved. CDR3 length: 14 residues. CDR1 GTSNPN and CDR2 SVGIG come from the germline V gene (reference sequence). V lost 0 bases and J 4 bases, leaving 12 bases between the germline ends. CDR3 sequence: CAWSVTGEPYGYTF. CDR3 sequence (DNA): TGTGCCTGGAGTGTAACCGGGGAGCCCTATGGCTACACCTTC.

This clone has only one observation. CDR3 loop: CASSVATGSYEQYF. CDR3 sequence (DNA): TGTGCCAGCAGCGTAGCTACGGGCTCCTACGAGCAGTACTTC. The rearrangement uses TRBV9 and TRBJ2-7; the D is unclear. CDR1 SGDLS and CDR2 YYNGEE come from the germline V gene. V was trimmed by 0 bases and J by 0 bases, leaving 7 bases between them. The CDR3 consists of 14 residues.

J is TRBJ1-1 and V is TRBV6-1, with no clear D. Germline values: CDR1 MNHNS, CDR2 SASEGT. CDR3 length: 12 amino acids. Trimming took off 8 bases at V and 7 bases at J, with 14 bases between the two ends. The CDR3 DNA reads as TGTGCCAGCTTCAGCCTTTGGGGTGAAGCTTTCTTT. This sequence encodes CASFSLWGEAFF.

The chain joins TRBV5-1 to TRBJ2-3; a weak D match, TRBD2 (6 bases). The length of the CDR3 is 13 residues. Trimming took off 0 bases at V and 6 bases at J, with 8 bases between the two ends. Germline loops: CDR1 SGHRS, CDR2 YFSETQ. The DNA for the CDR3 is TGCGCCAGCAGCTTGGCGGGGGAGGATACGCAGTATTTT. It specifies CASSLAGEDTQYF.

This chain connects TRBV5-6 to TRBJ1-5; no clear D. The CDR3 sequence is 15 residues long. The germline V gene encodes CDR1 SGHDT and CDR2 YYEEEE. V shed 2 bases and J shed 1 base, with 10 bases lying between them. This CDR3 reads CASSFGLGSNQPQHF. The CDR3 bases are TGTGCCAGCAGCTTTGGGTTGGGAAGCAATCAGCCCCAGCATTTT.

The rearrangement links TRBV2 to TRBJ2-4; D not resolved. Per germline, CDR1 SNHLY and CDR2 FYNNEI. This CDR3 contains 15 residues. V lost 6 bases, J lost 0 bases, and 12 bases lay in between. Here the CDR3 DNA reads TGTGCCAGCAGCCCAGTTGCAGTAGCCAAAAACATTCAGTACTTC. The encoded protein is CASSPVAVAKNIQYF.

The chain uses TRBV6-6 and TRBJ2-2, with D possibly matching TRBD1 (5 bases). Between the trimmed V and J ends, which lost 6 bases and 1 base, there was a span of 9 bases. There are 14 residues in the CDR3. Per the germline V gene, CDR1 is MNHNY and CDR2 is SVGAGI (reference sequence). The DNA of the CDR3 is TGTGCCAGCAGCCTTGGACAGAACACCGGGGAGCTGTTTTTT. This codes for CASSLGQNTGELFF.

The CDR3 loop reads CSARLANEQFF. The CDR3 DNA reads as TGCAGTGCAAGACTAGCGAATGAGCAGTTCTTC. V and J are TRBV20-1 and TRBJ2-1; 8 nucleotides match TRBD2. After removal of 6 bases from V and 7 bases from J, the junction contained 2 bases not matched to a gene. The germline gives CDR1 DFQATT, CDR2 SNEGSKA (reference sequence). The CDR3 is 11 amino acids.

V and J are TRBV30 and TRBJ2-1, with 8 positions matching TRBD2. After removal of 2 bases from V and 9 bases from J, the junction contained 6 bases not matched to a gene. Germline CDR1 is GTSNPN and CDR2 is SVGIG (reference sequence). The CDR3 is 13 residues long. Here the CDR3 DNA reads TGTGCCTGGAGTCAACGGGGGGGCGGTGAGCAGTTCTTC. Amino acids: CAWSQRGGGEQFF.

This chain joins TRBV9 and TRBJ2-2; the D is unclear. Looked up from germline, CDR1 is SGDLS and CDR2 is YYNGEE. The CDR3 extends over 15 amino acids. Between the trimmed V and J ends, which lost 2 bases and 3 bases, there was a span of 11 bases. The CDR3 nucleotides are TGTGCCAGCAGCGTTGGGAACTCGGACACCGGGGAGCTGTTTTTT. This codes for CASSVGNSDTGELFF. Full variable domain (missing parts from reference TRBV9 and TRBJ2-2): DSGVTQTPKHLITATGQRVTLRCSPRSGDLSVYWYQQSLDQGLQFLIQYYNGEERAKGNILERFSAQQFPDLHSELNLSSLELGDSALYFCASSVGNSDTGELFFGEGSRLTVL.

V is TRBV6-5 and J is TRBJ2-7; D is undetermined. The germline V and J ends were trimmed by 4 bases and 0 bases, with 10 bases remaining between them. This CDR3 spans 14 amino acids. Germline V CDR1 and CDR2: MNHEY, SVGAGI. Written as DNA, the CDR3 is TGTGCCAGCAGTTCTAGGAGACTCTCCTACGAGCAGTACTTC. Its translation: CASSSRRLSYEQYF.